This TCR beta chain is drawn from a study of T cell responses to AZD1222 COVID-19 vaccine. Study context: Combined were second doses at about 4 or about 12 weeks. Study observations and caveats: Among vaccine-associated CD4 TCRs, coverage spanned spike, with dominance at 160-218 and 743-854. Donors, mostly white British, included more females; clonal diversity was possibly underestimated. Repertoire collection took place solely once the T cell response had peaked.

This CDR3 is 14 amino acids long. The V gene's germline CDR1 is MDHEN and CDR2 SYDVKM. V was cut by 7 bases and J by 3 bases, with 15 bases left in between. As for this clone: Its antigen is not identified.

Sequenced by immunoSEQ multiplex PCR; TCRdb stores in-frame clones only, minus some. Of 95,000 to 150,000 clones listed, around nine tenths are singletons. The sequence came from an adult in good health. The chain couples TRBV28 to TRBJ1-2, with D hard to call. Sequences were derived from peripheral blood, sampled on day 0 of AZD1222 vaccination. This chain's CDR3 is CASIMGGRYYGYTF. CDR3 bases: TGTGCCAGCATCATGGGCGGGCGCTACTATGGCTACACCTTC.